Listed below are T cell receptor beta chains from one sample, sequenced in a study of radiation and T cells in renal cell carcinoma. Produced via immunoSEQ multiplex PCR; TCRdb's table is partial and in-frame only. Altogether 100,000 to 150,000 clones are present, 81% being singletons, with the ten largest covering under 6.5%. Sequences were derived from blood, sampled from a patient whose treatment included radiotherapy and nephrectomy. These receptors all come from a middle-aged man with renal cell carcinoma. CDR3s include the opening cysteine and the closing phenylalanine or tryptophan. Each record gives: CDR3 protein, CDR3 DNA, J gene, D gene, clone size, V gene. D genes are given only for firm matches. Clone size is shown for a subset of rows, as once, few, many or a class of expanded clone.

CASSLVGTNTEAFF	TGTGCCAGCAGCTTAGTCGGAACGAACACTGAAGCTTTCTTT	TRBJ1-1	-	few	TRBV7-9
CASQDARSGRELFF	TGTGCCAGCCAAGATGCTAGATCTGGTAGGGAGCTGTTTTTT	TRBJ2-2	-	-	TRBV2
CATSRDAASGSETQYF	TGTGCCACCAGCAGAGATGCGGCTAGCGGGAGTGAGACCCAGTACTTC	TRBJ2-5	TRBD2	-	TRBV15
CASSQGGYTDTQYF	TGCGCCAGCAGCCAAGGGGGGTACACAGATACGCAGTATTTT	TRBJ2-3	-	-	TRBV4-1
CASSEGTGGIYGYTF	TGCGCCAGCAGCGAAGGGACAGGGGGGATCTATGGCTACACCTTC	TRBJ1-2	TRBD1	-	TRBV5-1
CASSMLVSGATNEKLFF	TGTGCCAGTAGTATGTTGGTCTCGGGAGCAACTAATGAAAAACTGTTTTTT	TRBJ1-4	-	-	TRBV19
CASSSLQGSGDGYTF	TGTGCCAGCAGCTCCCTACAGGGGTCCGGGGATGGCTACACCTTC	TRBJ1-2	TRBD1	once	TRBV5-4
CASSLAVREEVYNEQFF	TGTGCCAGCAGCTTAGCGGTCCGGGAGGAGGTATACAATGAGCAGTTCTTC	TRBJ2-1	TRBD2	-	TRBV7-8
CASSQTGVRNTQYF	TGTGCCAGCAGCCAGACAGGGGTTAGGAATACGCAGTATTTT	TRBJ2-3	TRBD1	-	TRBV7-2
CASSSMVDQPQHF	TGTGCCAGCAGTTCGATGGTAGATCAGCCCCAGCATTTT	TRBJ1-5	-	-	TRBV6-5
CAISDHLGGTDTQYF	TGTGCCATCAGTGACCATCTAGGGGGCACAGATACGCAGTATTTT	TRBJ2-3	-	-	TRBV10-3
CASSSTGGQEAFF	TGTGCCAGCAGCTCAACGGGGGGACAGGAAGCTTTCTTT	TRBJ1-1	TRBD1	-	TRBV9
CASRGRTGELFF	TGTGCCAGCAGGGGCCGGACCGGGGAGCTGTTTTTT	TRBJ2-2	-	once	TRBV11-2
CASSQPPAVQGASDTQYF	TGTGCCAGCAGCCAACCGCCGGCGGTACAGGGGGCTTCAGATACGCAGTATTTT	TRBJ2-3	TRBD1	-	TRBV7-9
CASSLTRRPDYEQYF	TGTGCCAGCAGCTTGACTAGACGGCCTGACTACGAGCAGTACTTC	TRBJ2-7	-	-	TRBV5-6
CASSLSPGDTEAFF	TGTGCCAGCAGCCTCTCTCCGGGGGACACTGAAGCTTTCTTT	TRBJ1-1	-	-	TRBV5-6
CASSPPGSPYEQYF	TGTGCCAGCAGCCCACCCGGGTCTCCCTACGAGCAGTACTTC	TRBJ2-7	-	-	TRBV9
CASGRGQGARETQYF	TGTGCCAGCGGAAGGGGACAGGGGGCTCGGGAGACCCAGTACTTC	TRBJ2-5	TRBD1	-	TRBV6-1
CAISETPSGTYEQYF	TGTGCCATCAGCGAAACTCCAAGCGGGACCTACGAGCAGTACTTC	TRBJ2-7	TRBD2	-	TRBV10-3
CASKGDSGNNEQFF	TGTGCCAGCAAAGGCGATAGCGGAAACAATGAGCAGTTCTTC	TRBJ2-1	-	-	TRBV2
CASSLGGAEAFF	TGTGCCAGCAGCTTAGGTGGGGCTGAAGCTTTCTTT	TRBJ1-1	-	-	TRBV7-3
CASSYNRAGELFF	TGTGCCAGCAGTTATAACAGGGCCGGGGAGCTGTTTTTT	TRBJ2-2	-	-	TRBV6-6
CAISSRGTGENTEAFF	TGTGCCATCAGCAGTCGGGGGACAGGGGAAAACACTGAAGCTTTCTTT	TRBJ1-1	TRBD1	-	TRBV10-3
CAIVPNRQGLSYEQYF	TGTGCCATCGTCCCGAACCGACAGGGGCTCTCCTACGAGCAGTACTTC	TRBJ2-7	TRBD1	-	TRBV10-3
CASSRGRAYEQYF	TGTGCCAGCAGTCGGGGCCGCGCCTACGAGCAGTACTTC	TRBJ2-7	-	-	TRBV6-5
CASSVGQLNSPLHF	TGTGCCAGCAGCGTAGGGCAGTTGAATTCACCCCTCCACTTT	TRBJ1-6	-	-	TRBV9
CASSPRAGGNQPQHF	TGTGCCAGCTCACCCAGGGCGGGGGGCAATCAGCCCCAGCATTTT	TRBJ1-5	-	-	TRBV18
CAISEGSKQGSEQYF	TGTGCCATCAGTGAGGGCTCAAAGCAGGGGAGCGAGCAGTACTTC	TRBJ2-7	-	-	TRBV10-3
CASSLLDLGQYF	TGTGCCAGCAGCTTATTGGATCTCGGGCAGTACTTC	TRBJ2-7	-	-	TRBV7-2
CASSQVRTTPYEQYF	TGCGCCAGCAGCCAAGTAAGGACTACCCCCTACGAGCAGTACTTC	TRBJ2-7	-	-	TRBV4-1
CASSEGQSIYEQYF	TGTGCCAGTTCCGAGGGACAGTCGATCTACGAGCAGTACTTC	TRBJ2-7	TRBD1	-	TRBV6-5
CASSQHSGTDTQYF	TGTGCCAGTAGCCAGCATAGCGGCACAGATACGCAGTATTTT	TRBJ2-3	-	-	TRBV19
CASSKTRSGGLGSLYTGELFF	TGTGCCAGTAGCAAAACCAGGTCTGGGGGGCTCGGTTCTTTGTACACCGGGGAGCTGTTTTTT	TRBJ2-2	-	-	TRBV19
CASSPASNRVPRDGYTF	TGTGCCAGCTCACCAGCATCAAACAGGGTCCCCAGAGATGGCTACACCTTC	TRBJ1-2	-	-	TRBV18
CASTPHRENTGELFF	TGCGCCAGCACCCCGCACAGGGAAAACACCGGGGAGCTGTTTTTT	TRBJ2-2	-	-	TRBV5-1
CASSSGTGGDTEAFF	TGTGCCAGCAGCTCGGGGACAGGGGGAGACACTGAAGCTTTCTTT	TRBJ1-1	TRBD1	-	TRBV7-9
CASSAETGSGNTIYF	TGTGCCAGCAGCGCGGAGACAGGGAGTGGAAACACCATATATTTT	TRBJ1-3	TRBD1	-	TRBV9
CAWSPGTITDTQYF	TGTGCCTGGAGTCCCGGGACTATCACAGATACGCAGTATTTT	TRBJ2-3	TRBD2	-	TRBV30
CASSTTTGTGLGTNEKLFF	TGTGCCAGCAGCACTACGACCGGGACAGGGTTAGGAACTAATGAAAAACTGTTTTTT	TRBJ1-4	TRBD1	-	TRBV7-8
CASSQEGLGDTQYF	TGTGCCAGCTCGCAGGAGGGCCTTGGAGATACGCAGTATTTT	TRBJ2-3	-	-	TRBV5-4
CASSHGGSNQPQHF	TGTGCCAGCAGCCACGGGGGGTCTAATCAGCCCCAGCATTTT	TRBJ1-5	-	-	TRBV7-6
CASSKFLRLTYEQYF	TGTGCCAGCAGCAAATTCCTACGGCTAACCTACGAGCAGTACTTC	TRBJ2-7	-	-	TRBV21-1
CASSLAGGDTQYF	TGTGCCAGCAGCTTGGCTGGTGGGGATACGCAGTATTTT	TRBJ2-3	-	-	TRBV5-8
CASSLARQNTEAFF	TGCGCCAGCAGCTTGGCCAGACAGAACACTGAAGCTTTCTTT	TRBJ1-1	-	few	TRBV5-1
CASSQDGDRVREQYF	TGTGCCAGCAGCCAAGACGGGGACAGGGTGAGGGAGCAGTACTTC	TRBJ2-7	TRBD1	-	TRBV14
CASSISGRFYEQYF	TGTGCCAGTAGTATATCGGGTCGTTTCTACGAGCAGTACTTC	TRBJ2-7	-	few	TRBV19
CASSSPDSTDTQYF	TGCGCCAGCAGCTCCCCCGACAGCACAGATACGCAGTATTTT	TRBJ2-3	-	-	TRBV5-1
CASSRDRSRYNEQFF	TGTGCCAGCAGCCGGGACAGGTCGCGCTACAATGAGCAGTTCTTC	TRBJ2-1	TRBD1	-	TRBV6-1
CASSMRLIGDYGYTF	TGTGCCAGTAGTATGAGGCTCATTGGGGACTATGGCTACACCTTC	TRBJ1-2	-	few	TRBV19
CASPKNIQYF	TGCGCCAGCCCAAAAAACATTCAGTACTTC	TRBJ2-4	-	-	TRBV5-1
CASSLARTTEAFF	TGCGCCAGCAGCTTGGCTCGCACCACTGAAGCTTTCTTT	TRBJ1-1	-	-	TRBV5-1
CASSLANAGNFPYEQYF	TGCGCCAGCAGCTTGGCCAATGCAGGTAACTTCCCCTACGAGCAGTACTTC	TRBJ2-7	-	-	TRBV5-1